This T cell receptor (beta chain) was obtained from a study of blood T cells in healthy people across ages (dated by TCRdb to between 2014 and 2017). In terms of the full investigation: Template switching captured roughly one uniquely barcoded TCR beta cDNA molecule per two T cells in model experiments. Age-related changes in TCR beta repertoire diversity were measured in the study by deep sequencing normalized with unique cDNA molecular identifiers. The donors were split into four age groups: young (average around 15 years), middle-aged (roughly 39), aged (over 55) and long-lived (roughly 88). To avoid experimental bias, donors of different ages were distributed randomly across sequencing lanes. The study analyzed two additional independent replicas of 1 million unique cDNA reads from the same blood draw for two donors, one aged 18 to 30 and one aged 80 or older.

Libraries were made using 5' RACE. The sequencer listed for this sample is Illumina HiSeq 2500. A second PCR of about 6 to 12 cycles was performed with a sample-barcoded 5' primer and a J-beta primer mix. Each TCR beta cDNA molecule received a unique molecular identifier from a template-switch 5' adaptor carrying 12 random nucleotides. At least 2.5 million CDR3-containing paired-end reads were obtained from each sample. First-strand cDNA synthesis was performed from all RNA using the Mint cDNA synthesis kit, with priming by a TRBC-specific oligonucleotide. After uracil-DNA glycosylase treatment, a first 18-cycle PCR used universal primers M1SS and BC2_uni_R on all cDNA. In the paper's pipeline: For normalization, 1 million high-quality reads were randomly selected from each sample, with every read carrying a distinct molecular identifier. Reads with shared molecular identifiers were discarded instead of being binned into consensus sequences. CDR3 identification, clonotype clustering and error correction used MiTCR with a Q25 quality threshold and the strictest error-elimination algorithm. A nonparametric unseen species model using Euler transformation provided a lower-bound estimate of total TCR beta diversity. The public reads were reanalyzed by TCRdb: fastp trimming at Q25, MiXCR alignment, in-frame beta chains only. Identical CDR3 proteins give one entry, which carries the most common genes and DNA. TCRdb assigned the V and J calls; the authors' analysis was not used. Across this sample there are about 620,000 distinct CDR3 sequences, with 52% seen only once. Roughly 14% of the sample is in the top ten clones.

The approximately 39 donors, aged 6 to 90 years, were systemically healthy Caucasian individuals from Russia. Each donor gave approximately 9.3 milliliters of peripheral blood, collected into EDTA-treated Vacutainer tubes. Ficoll-Paque density-gradient centrifugation was used to isolate PBMCs, with at least 6.5 million per sample. Total RNA was extracted from PBMCs with Trizol reagent, with at least 6 micrograms obtained per sample. The percentages of naive CD45RAhigh/CD27high T cells were determined by flow cytometry on a PBMC aliquot from every donor. General conclusions and limits of the study: Compared with the aged group, more naive CD4+ T cells, fewer expanded clones and increased TCR diversity were shown by the long-lived group, suggesting age selection. Observed TCR beta diversity correlated strongly with the percentage of naive T cells measured by flow cytometry. As age increased, observed TCR beta diversity per million T cells dropped in a roughly linear way, and a significant reduction was already evident by age about 40. The CMV infection status of donors was not known, potentially confounding age-related changes in expanded clonotypes. Estimates of total diversity from one million sequenced T cells were regarded as lower bounds and underestimates. Because profiling used bulk unsorted PBMCs, naive and antigen-experienced compartments could not be compared conclusively.

Remarks on this clonotype: The antigen this receptor binds is unknown. Since a much larger clone is just one base distant, this may be a read error.

CDR1 is given as MNHEY and CDR2 as SVGAGI, both from the germline V gene. Including the terminal cysteine and phenylalanine, the CDR3 comprises 13 residues. The entry retains the CDR3 DNA only, 39 bases that are in frame from base 1. This receptor was identified in a woman older than 75 in good health. The sequenced sample was blood. The chain uses TRBV6-5 and TRBJ2-5; TRBD2 is a possible D gene, resting on 6 matching bases. The nucleotide sequence reads TGTGCCAGCACGCGGGACCTCCAAGAGACCCCGTACTTC. Its product reads: CASTRDLQETPYF.